The source of this T cell receptor (beta chain) is a study of blood T cells in healthy people across ages. Turning to the study itself: Template-switching capture recovered about one barcoded beta molecule per two T cells.

This clonotype has only a few counts. Its antigen is currently unknown. Broader study findings: Diversity figures based on one million T cells were deemed too low. Comparison with aged donors showed that long-lived donors had more naive CD4+ cells and higher diversity.

The second PCR ran roughly 7 to 12 cycles with a sample-barcoded 5' primer and J-beta primers. MiXCR, applied by TCRdb to the 5' RACE reads, yields one record per CDR3 protein. The sample has 550,000 to 800,000 distinct CDR3 sequences, 32% seen once. The CDR3 covers 14 residues. The V gene lost 0 bases and the J gene lost 8 bases, with 11 bases spanning the gap. Germline V gene data show CDR1 as SGHAT and CDR2 as FQNNGV. This chain joins TRBV11-2 and TRBJ1-3; D is unclear. The sequence derives from a woman at least 80 years old in good health. Sequencing was done on a sample of blood. The CDR3 sequence: CASSLDRSRDTIYF. In DNA, the CDR3 is TGTGCCAGCAGCTTAGATCGAAGTCGGGACACCATATATTTT. The entire variable domain, with the rest obtained from reference TRBV11-2 and TRBJ1-3, is as follows: EAGVAQSPRYKIIEKRQSVAFWCNPISGHATLYWYQQILGQGPKLLIQFQNNGVVDDSQLPKDRFSAERLKGVDSTLKIQPAKLEDSAVYLCASSLDRSRDTIYFGEGSWLTVV.